What follows describes a single T cell receptor (beta chain). TCRdb keeps only in-frame clones here, not all; method: immunoSEQ multiplex PCR. Of about 240,000 clones listed, roughly 90% are singletons. The source of the sample is a study of blood T cell repertoires in COVID-19. CDR1 is LNHDA, CDR2 SQIVND, per germline (reference sequence). With V trimmed by 7 bases and J by 6 bases, 16 bases remained unmatched. The CDR3 loop spans 17 amino acids. The genes are TRBV19 and TRBJ2-1, with 9 positions matching TRBD2. The clonotype comes from a woman in her thirties who had recovered from COVID-19. What was sequenced was PBMCs or T cells enriched from blood (not recorded which). The CDR3 spells CASNTPTSSGVFNEQFF. CDR3 nucleotides: TGTGCCAGTAACACCCCGACTTCTAGCGGGGTCTTCAATGAGCAGTTCTTC.